Following are 16 T cell receptor beta chains from one sample sequenced in a study of blood T cells in healthy people across ages. The second PCR ran roughly 7 to 12 cycles with a sample-barcoded 5' primer and J-beta primers. TCRdb called the 5' RACE reads again in MiXCR, with one record for every CDR3 protein. The table shows some 1.1 million distinct CDR3 sequences, with roughly two fifths occurring only once. Source material: blood. These receptors came from a man aged 18 to 35 in good health.

This chain uses TRBV20-1 with TRBJ2-3; 10 bases are a match to TRBD2. V was clipped by 6 bases and J by 2 bases; unmatched bases: 5. The CDR3 is made up of 14 amino acids. Per germline, CDR1 DFQATT and CDR2 SNEGSKA (reference sequence). This chain's CDR3 is CSASGGAATDTQYF. The CDR3 region has the DNA TGCAGTGCAAGCGGGGGGGCAGCCACAGATACGCAGTATTTT.

The chain couples TRBV7-6 to TRBJ2-7, with D possibly matching TRBD2 (6 bases). CDR3 length equals 14 residues. Trimming took off 6 bases at V and 3 bases at J, with 15 bases between the two ends. Germline CDR1 is SGHVS and CDR2 is FNYEAQ. Written as DNA, the CDR3 is TGTGCCAGCAGTTCCGGTCCGGGGGACTACGAGCAGTACTTC. Amino acids: CASSSGPGDYEQYF.

This chain connects TRBV19 to TRBJ2-3, with a possible D match to TRBD1 (6 bases). V was pared by 5 bases and J by 1 base, with 13 bases between. CDR1 LNHDA and CDR2 SQIVND come from the germline V gene (reference sequence). This CDR3 has 15 amino acids. DNA of the CDR3: TGTGCCAGTAGTGCCACAGGGTTCGGCACAGATACGCAGTATTTT. Translated, it gives CASSATGFGTDTQYF.

This clonotype showed up just a few times. The chain links TRBV20-1 to TRBJ1-5; 7 bases map to TRBD1. Germline-derived CDR1 and CDR2 are DFQATT and SNEGSKA (reference sequence). CDR3 length: 13 amino acids. V lost 4 bases, J lost 4 bases, and 4 bases stayed unmatched. CDR3 coding DNA: TGCAGTGCTATCGGACAGGTTAATCAGCCCCAGCATTTT. Encoded protein: CSAIGQVNQPQHF.

This clonotype was observed a handful of times. The CDR3 nucleotides are TGCAGCGGGACCCTAGCGGACAGGAGAACTGAAGCTTTCTTT. Protein sequence: CSGTLADRRTEAFF. The rearrangement links TRBV29-1 to TRBJ1-1; 7 nucleotides agree with TRBD1. Germline CDR1 reads SQVTM; CDR2 reads ANQGSEA. V gave up 7 bases and J gave up 5 bases; unmatched junction bases: 13. The CDR3 runs 14 residues. The full variable domain, with the rest looked up from reference TRBV29-1 and TRBJ1-1, is SAVISQKPSRDICQRGTSLTIQCQVDSQVTMMFWYRQQPGQSLTLIATANQGSEATYESGFVIDKFPISRPNLTFSTLTVSNMSPEDSSIYLCSGTLADRRTEAFFGQGTRLTVV.

This clonotype was counted between two and nine times. The J gene is TRBJ2-1, the V gene TRBV6-5; D perhaps matches TRBD2 (5 bases). The CDR3 runs 14 residues. V was pared by 2 bases and J by 8 bases, with 13 bases between. Germline loops: CDR1 MNHEY, CDR2 SVGAGI. In DNA form, the CDR3 reads TGTGCCAGCAGTTACGAGCTAGCTAACGATGAGCAGTTCTTC. Its protein product is CASSYELANDEQFF.

On this clonotype itself: A much more abundant neighbour one base away suggests this may be a read error. The rearrangement joins TRBV27 to TRBJ2-1; tentatively, D is TRBD2 (6 bases). Trimming cost V 6 bases and J 8 bases, with 14 bases left between them. CDR1 is MNHEY and CDR2 is SMNVEV in the germline V gene (reference sequence). The CDR3 extends over 13 amino acids. CDR3 residues: CASSAGTYDEQFF. The DNA for the CDR3 is TGTGCCAGCAGCGCCGGGACTTACGATGAGCAGTTCTTC.

This sequence joins TRBV28 and TRBJ2-1, with 9 bases fitting TRBD1. The J call may not be correct, given that the DNA end is closer to TRBJ2-7. In germline, CDR1 is MDHEN, CDR2 SYDVKM. This CDR3 contains 14 residues. The CDR3 bases are TGTGCCAGCAGTTTAGCGGGACAGGGAAATGAGCAGTACTTC. It translates to CASSLAGQGNEQYF.

J is TRBJ2-3 and V is TRBV7-9, with 7 bases lining up with TRBD2. Germline V gene lookup returns CDR1 SEHNR and CDR2 FQNEAQ (reference sequence). The length of the CDR3 is 16 residues. V shed 1 base and J 0 bases; nucleotides not matched to a gene: 4. The DNA for the CDR3 is TGTGCCAGCAGCTTAGGTAATAGCGGGAGCACAGATACGCAGTATTTT. Translating gives CASSLGNSGSTDTQYF.

The table lists this clonotype with a few counts. This chain connects TRBV7-3 to TRBJ1-2; D possibly corresponds to TRBD1 (5 bases). Germline V gene sequence: CDR1 SGHTA, CDR2 FQGTGA. Trimming stripped 3 bases from V and 8 bases from J, with 16 bases between. The length of the CDR3 is 14 residues. DNA for the CDR3: TGTGCCAGCAGCTTCGATGGAGGGGTTGGGGGCTACACCTTC. Its translation is CASSFDGGVGGYTF.

A word on this clonotype: It may be a read error: a sequence one base away is much more abundant. The chain couples TRBV10-3 to TRBJ2-1; TRBD1 matches at 7 bases. The V gene's germline CDR1 is ENHRY and CDR2 SYGVKD. The CDR3 runs to 13 residues. With 4 bases clipped from V and 10 bases from J, the junction kept 7 bases outside the gene matches. Here the CDR3 reads CAISVGQPYEQFF. Written as DNA, the CDR3 is TGTGCCATCAGTGTGGGACAGCCCTACGAGCAGTTCTTC.

The chain employs TRBV5-6 and TRBJ1-1; D is uncertain. The CDR3 covers 12 residues. CDR1 SGHDT and CDR2 YYEEEE come from the germline V gene. V lost 4 bases, J lost 3 bases, and 7 bases lay in between. In nucleotides, the CDR3 is TGTGCCAGCAGCGCCTCCTACACTGAAGCTTTCTTT. It encodes CASSASYTEAFF.

This chain uses TRBV4-2 with TRBJ1-4; no clear D gene. The CDR3 contains 16 residues. From germline, CDR1 is LGHNA and CDR2 YNFKEQ. V was shortened by 4 bases and J by 5 bases, with 17 bases between the two germline ends. CDR3 region: CASSPRTRAGNEKLFF. The DNA for the CDR3 is TGTGCCAGCAGCCCCCGGACGCGGGCAGGCAATGAAAAACTGTTTTTT.

The chain uses TRBV20-1 and TRBJ2-7; D call uncertain. V shed 3 bases and J shed 7 bases, with 25 bases lying between them. The CDR3 is made up of 16 amino acids. Germline V gives CDR1 DFQATT, CDR2 SNEGSKA (reference sequence). CDR3 residues: CSARRDRGRPYNEQYF. The CDR3 DNA sequence: TGCAGTGCTAGGAGAGACCGCGGCAGACCATACAATGAGCAGTACTTC.

The J gene is TRBJ1-2, the V gene TRBV6-5; 7 bases are shared with TRBD1. The CDR3 is 14 amino acids. The V and J ends lost 1 base and 4 bases, in that order; junction bases with no gene match: 3. Germline V gives CDR1 MNHEY, CDR2 SVGAGI. The chain's CDR3 is CASSYLRQGYGYTF. CDR3 DNA: TGTGCCAGCAGTTACTTGAGACAGGGCTATGGCTACACCTTC.

The rearrangement joins TRBV4-2 to TRBJ2-5; D possibly corresponds to TRBD1 (5 bases). The CDR3 is 16 residues long. Germline CDR1 is LGHNA and CDR2 is YNFKEQ. V lost 3 bases and J lost 5, with 19 bases in between. DNA of the CDR3: TGTGCCAGCAGCCAGACTTTAGCCTCAAACAGGGAGACCCAGTACTTC. This translates into CASSQTLASNRETQYF.